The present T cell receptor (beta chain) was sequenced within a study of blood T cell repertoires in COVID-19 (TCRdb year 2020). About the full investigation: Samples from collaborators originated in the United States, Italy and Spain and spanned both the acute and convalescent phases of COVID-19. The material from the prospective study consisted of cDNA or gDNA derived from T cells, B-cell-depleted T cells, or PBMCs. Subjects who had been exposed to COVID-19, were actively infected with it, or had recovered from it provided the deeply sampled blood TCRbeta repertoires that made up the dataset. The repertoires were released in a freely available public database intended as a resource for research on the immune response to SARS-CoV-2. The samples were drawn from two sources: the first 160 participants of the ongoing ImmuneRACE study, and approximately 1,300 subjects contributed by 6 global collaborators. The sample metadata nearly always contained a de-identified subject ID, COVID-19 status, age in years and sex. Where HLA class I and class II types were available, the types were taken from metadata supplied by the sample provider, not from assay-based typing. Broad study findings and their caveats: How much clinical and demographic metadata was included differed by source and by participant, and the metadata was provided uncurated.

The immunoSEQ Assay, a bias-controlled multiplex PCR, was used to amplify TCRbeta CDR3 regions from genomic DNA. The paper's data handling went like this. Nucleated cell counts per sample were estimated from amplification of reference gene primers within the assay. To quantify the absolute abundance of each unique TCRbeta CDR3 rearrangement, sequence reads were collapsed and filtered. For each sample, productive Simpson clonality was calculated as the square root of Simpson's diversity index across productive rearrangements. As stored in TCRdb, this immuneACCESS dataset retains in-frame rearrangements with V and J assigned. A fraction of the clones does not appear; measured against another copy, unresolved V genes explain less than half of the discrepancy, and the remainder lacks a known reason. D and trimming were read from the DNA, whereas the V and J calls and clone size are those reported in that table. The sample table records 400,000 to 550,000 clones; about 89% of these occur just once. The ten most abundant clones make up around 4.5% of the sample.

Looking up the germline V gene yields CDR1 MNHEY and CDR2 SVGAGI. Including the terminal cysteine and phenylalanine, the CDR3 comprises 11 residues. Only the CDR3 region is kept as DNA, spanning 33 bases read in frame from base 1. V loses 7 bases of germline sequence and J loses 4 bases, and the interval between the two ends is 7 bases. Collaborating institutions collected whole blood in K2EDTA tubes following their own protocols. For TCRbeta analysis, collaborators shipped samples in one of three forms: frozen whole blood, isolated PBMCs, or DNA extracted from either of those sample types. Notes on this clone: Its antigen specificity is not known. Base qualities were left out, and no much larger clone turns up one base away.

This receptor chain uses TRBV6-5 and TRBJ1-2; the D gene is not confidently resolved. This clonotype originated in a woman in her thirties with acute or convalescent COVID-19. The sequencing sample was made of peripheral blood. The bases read TGTGCCAGCATCGGAGGCTATGGCTACACCTTC. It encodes CASIGGYGYTF.